This T cell receptor beta chain was sequenced during a study of technical replicates of blood from a handful of donors. Data came from immunoSEQ multiplex PCR; TCRdb stores just in-frame clones and leaves some out. The repertoire includes tens of thousands of clones, approximately 96% of them detected once, and roughly 0.2% sits in the top ten. The sequencing input was T cells isolated from PBMCs. The source of this sequence is a human donor in good health.

The CDR3 DNA reads TGTGCCAGCAGCTTACGGACTAGCGGGGTGAATGAGCAGTTCTTC. Translation: CASSLRTSGVNEQFF. The chain recombines TRBV7-3 with TRBJ2-1; 12 bases agree with TRBD2. Germline V lookup: CDR1 SGHTA, CDR2 FQGTGA. This CDR3 spans 15 amino acids. V gave up 2 bases and J gave up 7 bases; unmatched junction bases: 3.